This TCR beta chain was sequenced for a study of Ad26.COV2.S vaccination and SARS-CoV-2 variants. As for this clone: Its antigen remains unidentified.

Sequencing was performed with immunoSEQ multiplex PCR; in TCRdb, only in-frame clones are kept and a portion is missing. This sample has hundreds of thousands of clones, with 80% to 90% found just once. Treatment described: over 15 received Ad26.COV2.S at low or high dose, single or two shots; roughly five received placebo; per-sample allocation not given. Vaccine and placebo recipients were sampled on day 63 after the first injection. Study results and caveats: Following vaccination, spike-specific CD8+ and CD4+ T cell responses reportedly exhibited substantial breadth. Comparable non-spike TCR breadth was observed in vaccine and placebo recipients.

This TCR derives from a person aged 18-60 years who received the Ad26.COV2.S COVID-19 vaccine or a placebo. The sequencing used peripheral blood, collected in a trial of Ad26.COV2.S vaccine versus placebo.

CDR3 DNA sequence: TGTGCCAGCAGCGTTGAGGTCAGCTCTGGAAACACCATATATTTT. This translates into CASSVEVSSGNTIYF. The rearrangement joins TRBV9 to TRBJ1-3, with no clear D. There are 15 residues in the CDR3. CDR1 and CDR2 (germline): SGDLS, YYNGEE. The V end lost 2 bases, the J end lost 0 bases, and 9 bases lay between the germline ends.